The clone carrying this T cell receptor beta chain was found once. V was clipped by 10 bases and J by 5 bases; unmatched bases: 9. CDR3 size: 13 residues. Germline-derived CDR1 and CDR2 are MDHEN and SYDVKM. The sample is drawn from a study of blood T cell repertoires in COVID-19. About the study: Samples came from the United States, Italy and Spain, spanning acute and convalescent COVID-19. T cells, B-cell-depleted T cells, or PBMCs provided the cDNA or gDNA that served as material.

TCRdb's table, derived via immunoSEQ multiplex PCR, lists solely in-frame clones and lacks some. There are 250,000 to 350,000 clones in the sample; about 83% occur only once, and about 5.7% lies in the top ten. The chain links TRBV28 to TRBJ1-1, with TRBD1 matching 8 bases. The origin of this receptor is a woman aged 40 to 50 who had recovered from COVID-19. The sample consisted of PBMCs or T cells enriched from blood (not recorded which). DNA of the CDR3: TGTGCCAAACATACAGGGGGTGATACTGAAGCTTTCTTT. This encodes CAKHTGGDTEAFF.